This TCR beta chain appears in the sequencing data of a study of blood T cell repertoires in COVID-19. Background on the study: There were acute and convalescent COVID-19 samples, and they came from the United States, Italy and Spain. The analysed material was cDNA or gDNA that came from T cells, B-cell-depleted T cells, or PBMCs.

Source study methods: Cell counts per sample came from amplifying reference gene primers. TCRdb's copy holds only in-frame clones and misses some; the assay was immunoSEQ multiplex PCR. The V and J calls and clone size come from that table; D and trimming were worked out from the DNA. The data show under 70,000 clones, approximately 91% seen once. V shed 2 bases and J 5 bases; nucleotides not matched to a gene: 17. This CDR3 is 20 amino acids long. In germline, CDR1 is KGHDR, CDR2 SFDVKD. The chain uses TRBV24-1 and TRBJ2-1; 10 positions match TRBD2. Sequencing was carried out using peripheral blood. The receptor was derived from a woman in her fifties or sixties with active or convalescent COVID-19. This CDR3 is CATSDSPRASGRGGHNEQFF. The CDR3 DNA reads TGTGCCACCAGTGATTCGCCCCGGGCTAGCGGGAGAGGAGGTCACAATGAGCAGTTCTTC.